Presented here are 29 T cell receptor beta chains from one specimen sequenced in a study of T-cell memory formation after mild COVID-19. TCRdb reanalysed the 5' RACE reads using MiXCR and keeps one entry per CDR3 protein. The sample consists of 350,000 or so distinct CDR3 sequences, 13% of them appearing once. Sequencing was performed on PBMCs or a T cell subset sorted from them (not recorded which). These receptors came from a man between 18 and 35 years old who had mild COVID-19 (a few samples of this study predate the infection). Cell type and time point are not known.

The J gene is TRBJ1-3, the V gene TRBV6-5, with a possible D match to TRBD1 (5 bases). This CDR3 spans 15 amino acids. Trimming shortened V by 5 bases and J by 7 bases, and 18 bases separated the two germline ends. CDR1 and CDR2 (germline): MNHEY, SVGAGI. CDR3 sequence reads: CASSQGPGGRNTIYF. The CDR3 DNA is TGTGCCAGCAGTCAGGGCCCGGGGGGGAGGAACACCATATATTTT.

In DNA form, the CDR3 reads TGTGCCAGCAGCTTGGATCCGGGACAGGGCCACGAGCAGTACTTC. Protein: CASSLDPGQGHEQYF. This sequence joins TRBV5-6 and TRBJ2-7; 9 bases align to TRBD1. The CDR3 is 15 amino acids. V trimming: 0 bases; J trimming: 5 bases; junction bases outside the gene matches: 6. Per the germline V gene, CDR1 is SGHDT and CDR2 is YYEEEE.

The CDR3 sequence is CSASNWGGETQYF. The CDR3 nucleotides are TGCAGTGCGAGTAATTGGGGAGGGGAGACCCAGTACTTC. This chain uses TRBV20-1 with TRBJ2-5; 7 bases align to TRBD2. J was trimmed by 5 bases and V by 6 bases; bases with no gene match: 9. The V gene's germline CDR1 is DFQATT and CDR2 SNEGSKA (reference sequence). The CDR3 totals 13 residues.

This clonotype turned up a few times. This sequence joins TRBV27 and TRBJ2-1; D uncertain. CDR3 length equals 13 residues. Germline CDR1 and CDR2: MNHEY and SMNVEV (reference sequence). Trimming left V 5 bases short and J 8 bases short, with 13 bases between. CDR3 sequence: CASSGLPLDEQFF. In DNA form, the CDR3 reads TGTGCCAGCAGTGGGTTGCCTTTGGATGAGCAGTTCTTC.

This chain joins TRBV9 and TRBJ2-2, with 10 positions matching TRBD2. The V gene's germline CDR1 is SGDLS and CDR2 YYNGEE. The V and J ends lost 1 base and 5 bases, in that order; junction bases with no gene match: 8. The CDR3 has 17 residues. This CDR3 reads CASSVRSGGARTGELFF. DNA for the CDR3: TGTGCCAGCAGCGTAAGGAGCGGGGGGGCTAGGACCGGGGAGCTGTTTTTT. Variable domain in full (rest from reference TRBV9 and TRBJ2-2): DSGVTQTPKHLITATGQRVTLRCSPRSGDLSVYWYQQSLDQGLQFLIQYYNGEERAKGNILERFSAQQFPDLHSELNLSSLELGDSALYFCASSVRSGGARTGELFFGEGSRLTVL.

This clonotype was detected ten times or more. The chain links TRBV7-9 to TRBJ1-1; no clear D gene. The germline V and J ends were trimmed by 1 base and 8 bases, with 8 bases remaining between them. The germline CDR1 and CDR2 sequences are SEHNR and FQNEAQ (reference sequence). This CDR3 spans 12 amino acids. CDR3 sequence (DNA): TGTGCCAGCAGCTTAGACGCGGGAGAAGCTTTCTTT. Amino acids: CASSLDAGEAFF.

DNA of the CDR3: TGTGCCAGCAGCTCAACCGGGACAGGGGTCTTTACTTCACCCCTCCACTTT. Translated, it gives CASSSTGTGVFTSPLHF. This chain uses TRBV7-2 with TRBJ1-6; 10 nucleotides align to TRBD1. V was clipped by 4 bases and J by 9 bases; unmatched bases: 12. CDR1 SGHTA and CDR2 FQGNSA come from the germline V gene. The CDR3 has 17 amino acids.

The V gene is TRBV7-9, the J gene TRBJ2-2, with D possibly matching TRBD1 (5 bases). Trimming pared 11 bases from V and 0 bases from J, leaving 10 bases between. Germline CDR1 and CDR2: SEHNR and FQNEAQ (reference sequence). The CDR3 has 13 amino acids. The CDR3 loop reads CAPDRPNTGELFF. The CDR3 DNA reads TGTGCCCCTGACAGACCGAACACCGGGGAGCTGTTTTTT.

This clonotype was seen a few times. The J gene is TRBJ1-4, the V gene TRBV5-1; 7 nucleotides align to TRBD1. The CDR3 length is 14 residues. Germline V gene data show CDR1 as SGHRS and CDR2 as YFSETQ. The V and J ends lost 5 bases and 7 bases, in that order; junction bases with no gene match: 8. The CDR3 is CASRQGGGTEKLFF. The CDR3, as DNA: TGCGCCAGCAGGCAGGGGGGGGGAACTGAAAAACTGTTTTTT.

This clonotype was observed a handful of times. The rearrangement joins TRBV4-1 to TRBJ2-6; D uncertain. The CDR3 has 17 amino acids. Germline CDR1 MGHRA, CDR2 YSYEKL. The ends were cut back, 1 base at V and 0 bases at J, with 10 bases in the middle. The chain's CDR3 is CASSQVSPISGANVLTF. The CDR3 nucleotides are TGCGCCAGCAGCCAAGTCAGCCCGATCTCTGGGGCCAACGTCCTGACTTTC.

This chain joins TRBV4-1 and TRBJ1-5, with 7 positions matching TRBD1. The trim removed 4 bases at V and 3 bases at J, leaving 6 bases unmatched. The CDR3 is 15 residues long. Per germline, CDR1 MGHRA and CDR2 YSYEKL. DNA of the CDR3: TGCGCCAGCAGCCTGGGGACAGCGTACAATCAGCCCCAGCATTTT. Translating gives CASSLGTAYNQPQHF.

The chain is built from TRBV7-9 and TRBJ2-3; weak D call: TRBD2 (5 bases). Trimming pared 7 bases from V and 6 bases from J, leaving 14 bases between. The germline V gene encodes CDR1 SEHNR and CDR2 FQNEAQ (reference sequence). The CDR3 spans 13 residues. The CDR3 reads CASIPRAGDTQYF. The CDR3 DNA follows: TGTGCCAGCATCCCGCGGGCCGGGGATACGCAGTATTTT.

The V call is TRBV12-3 or TRBV12-4, the J call TRBJ2-3, with D perhaps matching TRBD2 (6 bases). The CDR3 contains 15 residues. V was clipped by 5 bases and J by 0 bases, with 12 bases between them. CDR3 protein: CASSRRGWSTDTQYF. As DNA, the CDR3 is TGTGCCAGCAGTCGGAGGGGCTGGAGCACAGATACGCAGTATTTT.

This clonotype was counted between two and nine times. A junction end diverges from the germline sequence, so it may reflect a read error. J is TRBJ2-5 and V is TRBV7-7; TRBD2 might be the D (6 bases). CDR1 is SSHAT and CDR2 is FNYEAQ in the germline V gene (reference sequence). CDR3 size: 15 residues. The CDR3 coding sequence is TGTGCTAGCAGCCCGACTAGTCCGGGGTCAGAGACCCAGTACTTC. Translated, it gives CASSPTSPGSETQYF.

This clonotype was seen repeatedly, ten times or more. This chain connects TRBV6-5 to TRBJ2-2, with TRBD2 as a possible D gene (6 bases). The length of the CDR3 is 13 residues. Germline lookup yields CDR1 MNHEY and CDR2 SVGAGI. Trimming took 2 bases from V and 5 from J, leaving 6 bases between them. The CDR3 nucleotides read TGTGCCAGCAGTTACGGGGGGACCGGGGAGCTGTTTTTT. This codes for CASSYGGTGELFF.

The chain employs TRBV11-2 and TRBJ2-1; D gene unclear. Germline V gene lookup returns CDR1 SGHAT and CDR2 FQNNGV. Trimming took 2 bases from V and 7 from J, leaving 15 bases between them. There are 15 residues in the CDR3. CDR3: CASSLLVATLNEQFF. The CDR3, as DNA: TGTGCCAGCAGCTTACTAGTGGCGACTCTAAATGAGCAGTTCTTC.

J is TRBJ2-2 and V is TRBV27, with TRBD2 identical over 7 bases. CDR3 length: 13 amino acids. Germline CDR1 and CDR2: MNHEY and SMNVEV (reference sequence). J lost 6 bases, V lost 4 bases, and 2 bases had no gene match. The CDR3 sequence: CASSWGGAGELFF. As DNA, the CDR3 is TGTGCCAGCAGTTGGGGGGGAGCCGGGGAGCTGTTTTTT.

The V gene is TRBV20-1, the J gene TRBJ1-1; maybe TRBD1 (6 bases). This CDR3 is 13 amino acids long. In germline, CDR1 is DFQATT, CDR2 SNEGSKA (reference sequence). The ends were cut back, 4 bases at V and 4 bases at J, with 13 bases in the middle. DNA for the CDR3: TGCAGTGCTATCACAGGGTGGGCCACTGAAGCTTTCTTT. Translated, it gives CSAITGWATEAFF.

The table lists this clonotype with a count of one. This CDR3 fails to terminate in the conserved phenylalanine or tryptophan, so it likely reflects a read error. The CDR3 DNA is TGTGCCAGCAGCCAAGAGGAGTTCGGGGCCTACAATGAGCAGTTCTTA. Encoded protein: CASSQEEFGAYNEQFL. V usage is TRBV4-2 and J usage is TRBJ2-1; maybe TRBD2 (5 bases). Trimming took 0 bases from V and 2 from J, leaving 11 bases between them. Germline V gene data show CDR1 as LGHNA and CDR2 as YNFKEQ. The CDR3 runs to 16 residues.

This clonotype was detected only a few times. V usage is TRBV21-1 and J usage is TRBJ2-3; TRBD2, the table's D call, was not compared with the DNA. TRBV21-1 is a listed pseudogene. This CDR3 spans 17 amino acids. The CDR3 loop reads CASSQGLAGGPADTQYF. DNA for the CDR3: TGTGCCAGCAGCCAAGGACTAGCGGGGGGGCCGGCGGATACGCAGTATTTT.

This clonotype was counted a few times. The chain links TRBV20-1 to TRBJ1-1; 7 bases align to TRBD1. V gave up 5 bases and J gave up 3 bases; unmatched junction bases: 9. The CDR3 is 14 residues long. Germline V CDR1 and CDR2: DFQATT, SNEGSKA (reference sequence). The CDR3 nucleotides read TGCAGTGCTGGACAGGCGGCAGGAGACACTGAAGCTTTCTTT. Protein sequence: CSAGQAAGDTEAFF.

J is TRBJ1-4 and V is TRBV11-2; weak D call: TRBD1 (6 bases). This CDR3 has 15 residues. Trimming left V 5 bases short and J 7 bases short, with 17 bases between. Germline V gene data show CDR1 as SGHAT and CDR2 as FQNNGV. The CDR3 DNA is TGTGCCAGCAGCCCAAGGGGGGGGATTTCTGAAAAACTGTTTTTT. Translated, it gives CASSPRGGISEKLFF.

The table lists this clonotype with a few counts. The chain links TRBV9 to TRBJ2-7, with 10 positions matching TRBD1. The V gene end was trimmed by 3 bases and the J gene end by 6 bases; junction bases not matched to a gene: 6. The germline V gene has CDR1 SGDLS and CDR2 YYNGEE. CDR3 length: 14 amino acids. The CDR3 nucleotides read TGTGCCAGCAGCGACCGGGACAGGGGTGGCGAGCAGTACGTC. It specifies CASSDRDRGGEQYV.

This chain joins TRBV5-6 and TRBJ2-3; 9 bases fit TRBD2. J lost 2 bases, V lost 3 bases, and 13 bases had no gene match. The CDR3 contains 18 residues. The germline gives CDR1 SGHDT, CDR2 YYEEEE. CDR3 nucleotides: TGTGCCAGCAGCTCGTTAATTATAGCGGGGGAACCCACAGATACGCAGTATTTT. Protein: CASSSLIIAGEPTDTQYF.

This clonotype showed up just once. The rearrangement links TRBV4-1 to TRBJ2-2; D ambiguous. This CDR3 spans 14 amino acids. The germline V and J ends were trimmed by 0 bases and 4 bases, with 6 bases remaining between them. Per germline, CDR1 MGHRA and CDR2 YSYEKL. In nucleotides, the CDR3 is TGCGCCAGCAGCCAAGACAGGTCCACCGGGGAGCTGTTTTTT. Its protein product is CASSQDRSTGELFF.

The J gene is TRBJ1-4, the V gene TRBV6-5; a weak D match, TRBD1 (5 bases). Trimming removed 0 bases from V and 3 bases from J, with 8 bases in between. Germline assignment: CDR1 MNHEY and CDR2 SVGAGI. This CDR3 is 15 amino acids long. In DNA form, the CDR3 reads TGTGCCAGCAGTTACTCGGCAGGGTCTAATGAAAAACTGTTTTTT. Residues: CASSYSAGSNEKLFF.

In this sample, this clonotype turned up a few times. This chain uses TRBV18 with TRBJ2-7, with 10 bases fitting TRBD2. Germline assignment: CDR1 KGHSH and CDR2 LQKENI. The V gene end was trimmed by 3 bases and the J gene end by 1 base; junction bases not matched to a gene: 3. The CDR3 spans 15 residues. CDR3 bases: TGTGCCAGCTCACCTAGCGGGGGGCTTTCCTACGAGCAGTACTTC. This codes for CASSPSGGLSYEQYF.

This clonotype was observed a few times. The J gene is TRBJ2-1, the V gene TRBV29-1; 9 nucleotides match TRBD1. Germline assignment: CDR1 SQVTM and CDR2 ANQGSEA. The trim removed 4 bases at V and 2 bases at J, leaving 3 bases unmatched. The CDR3 spans 14 residues. CDR3: CSVGTGEAYNEQFF. In DNA, the CDR3 is TGCAGCGTTGGGACAGGGGAGGCCTACAATGAGCAGTTCTTC.

There are a few counts of this clonotype. The rearrangement links TRBV12-2 to TRBJ2-5; the tabulated D call, TRBD1, remains unverified against the DNA. TRBV12-2 is described as a pseudogene. This CDR3 has 21 residues. As DNA, the CDR3 is TGTGCAAGTCGCTTGGTTGATCGGGAAGGGGGATCCATCCGTTACCAAGAGACCCAGTACTTC. Its translation: CASRLVDREGGSIRYQETQYF.